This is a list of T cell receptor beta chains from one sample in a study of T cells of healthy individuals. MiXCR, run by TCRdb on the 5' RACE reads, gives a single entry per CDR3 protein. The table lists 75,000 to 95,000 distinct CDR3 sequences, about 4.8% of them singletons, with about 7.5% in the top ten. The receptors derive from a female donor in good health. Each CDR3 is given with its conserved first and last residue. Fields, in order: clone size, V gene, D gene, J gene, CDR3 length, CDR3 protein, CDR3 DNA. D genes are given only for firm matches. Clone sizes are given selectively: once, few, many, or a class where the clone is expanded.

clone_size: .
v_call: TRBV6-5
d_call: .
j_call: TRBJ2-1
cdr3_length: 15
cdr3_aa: CASRPTGQTRNEQFF
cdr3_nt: TGTGCCAGCAGACCTACCGGACAGACTCGTAATGAGCAGTTCTTC

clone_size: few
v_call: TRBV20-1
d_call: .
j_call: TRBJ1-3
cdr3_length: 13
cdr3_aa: CSARELSGNTIYF
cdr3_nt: TGCAGTGCTAGGGAGCTATCTGGAAACACCATATATTTT

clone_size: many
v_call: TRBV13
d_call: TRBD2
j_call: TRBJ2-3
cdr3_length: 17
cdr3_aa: CASSLQGTSGRTDTQYF
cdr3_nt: TGTGCCAGCAGCCTTCAAGGGACTAGCGGCCGCACAGATACGCAGTATTTT

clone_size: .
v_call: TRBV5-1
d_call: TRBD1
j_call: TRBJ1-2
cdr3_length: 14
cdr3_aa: CASSLEGTGDGYTF
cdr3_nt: TGCGCCAGCAGCTTGGAGGGGACAGGGGATGGCTACACCTTC

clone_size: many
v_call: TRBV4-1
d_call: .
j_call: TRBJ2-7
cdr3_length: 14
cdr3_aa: CASSQDVWGSEQYF
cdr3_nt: TGCGCCAGCAGCCAAGATGTATGGGGCTCCGAGCAGTACTTC

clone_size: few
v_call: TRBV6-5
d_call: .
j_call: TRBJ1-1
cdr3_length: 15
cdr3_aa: CASSYSRGVSTEAFF
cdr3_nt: TGTGCCAGCAGTTACTCGAGGGGGGTTAGTACTGAAGCTTTCTTT

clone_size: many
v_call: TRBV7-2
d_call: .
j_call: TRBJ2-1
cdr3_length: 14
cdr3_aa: CASSFSRTVDEQFF
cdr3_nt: TGTGCCAGCAGCTTTAGTAGGACTGTCGATGAGCAGTTCTTC

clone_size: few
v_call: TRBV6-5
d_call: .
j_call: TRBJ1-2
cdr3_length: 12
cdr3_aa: CASRRGYYGYTF
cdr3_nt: TGTGCCAGCAGGAGAGGGTACTATGGCTACACCTTC

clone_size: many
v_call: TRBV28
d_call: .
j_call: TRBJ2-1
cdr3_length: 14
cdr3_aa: CASSLYRSYNEQFF
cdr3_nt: TGTGCCAGCAGTCTTTACAGGTCCTACAATGAGCAGTTCTTC

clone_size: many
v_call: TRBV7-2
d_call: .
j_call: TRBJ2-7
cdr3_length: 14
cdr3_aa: CASSPHWVSYEQYF
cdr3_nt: TGTGCCAGCAGCCCCCACTGGGTCTCCTACGAGCAGTACTTC

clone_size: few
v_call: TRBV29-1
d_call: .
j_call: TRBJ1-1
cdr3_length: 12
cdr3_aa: CSSGGQGTEAFF
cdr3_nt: TGCAGCTCGGGGGGGCAGGGCACTGAAGCTTTCTTT

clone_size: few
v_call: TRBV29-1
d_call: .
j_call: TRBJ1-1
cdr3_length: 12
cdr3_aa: CSVGRQRTEAFF
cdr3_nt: TGCAGCGTTGGACGGCAAAGGACTGAAGCTTTCTTT

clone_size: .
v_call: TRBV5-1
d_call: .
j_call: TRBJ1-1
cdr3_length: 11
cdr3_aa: CASSFDERAFF
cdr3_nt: TGCGCCAGCAGCTTCGACGAGCGGGCTTTCTTT

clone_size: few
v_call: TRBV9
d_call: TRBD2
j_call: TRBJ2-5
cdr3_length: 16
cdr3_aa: CASSAQLAGGQETQYF
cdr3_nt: TGTGCCAGCAGCGCTCAACTAGCGGGAGGCCAAGAGACCCAGTACTTC

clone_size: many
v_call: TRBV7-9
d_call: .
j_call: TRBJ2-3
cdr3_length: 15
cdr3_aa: CASSQTQESTDTQYF
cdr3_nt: TGTGCCAGCAGCCAAACCCAAGAAAGCACAGATACGCAGTATTTT

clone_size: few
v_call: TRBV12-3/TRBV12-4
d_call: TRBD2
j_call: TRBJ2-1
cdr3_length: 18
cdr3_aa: CASSSLIGTSGRWVGQFF
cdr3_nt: TGTGCCAGCAGTTCCCTAATTGGGACTAGCGGGAGGTGGGTAGGTCAGTTCTTC

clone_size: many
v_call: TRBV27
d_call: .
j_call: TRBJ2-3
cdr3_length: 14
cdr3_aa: CASSPWTNTDTQYF
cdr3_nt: TGTGCCAGCAGTCCTTGGACTAACACAGATACGCAGTATTTT

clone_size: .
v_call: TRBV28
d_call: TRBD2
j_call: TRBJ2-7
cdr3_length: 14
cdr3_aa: CASSSPGGTYEQYF
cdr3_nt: TGTGCCAGCAGTTCCCCGGGAGGGACCTACGAGCAGTACTTC

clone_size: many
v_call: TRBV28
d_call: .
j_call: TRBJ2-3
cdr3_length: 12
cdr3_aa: CASSYRLDTQYF
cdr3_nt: TGTGCCAGCAGTTATAGATTGGATACGCAGTATTTT

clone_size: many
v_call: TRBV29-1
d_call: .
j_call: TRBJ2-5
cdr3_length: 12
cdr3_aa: CSVDKGQETQYF
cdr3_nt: TGCAGCGTTGATAAAGGGCAAGAGACCCAGTACTTC

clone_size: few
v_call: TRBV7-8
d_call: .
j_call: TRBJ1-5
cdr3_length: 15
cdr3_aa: CASSLGDRANQPQHF
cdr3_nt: TGTGCCAGCAGCTTAGGAGACAGAGCTAATCAGCCCCAGCATTTT

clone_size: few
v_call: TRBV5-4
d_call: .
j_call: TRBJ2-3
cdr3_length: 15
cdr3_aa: CASSSAQRGTDTQYF
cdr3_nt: TGTGCCAGCAGCTCGGCCCAGCGGGGCACAGATACGCAGTATTTT

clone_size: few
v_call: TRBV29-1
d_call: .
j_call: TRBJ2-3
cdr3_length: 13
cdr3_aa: CSVGRNLGDTQYF
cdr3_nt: TGCAGCGTTGGACGGAACCTAGGGGATACGCAGTATTTT

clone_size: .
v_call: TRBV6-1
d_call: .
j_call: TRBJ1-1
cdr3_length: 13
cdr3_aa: CASSERGETEAFF
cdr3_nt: TGTGCCAGCAGTGAGAGAGGGGAGACTGAAGCTTTCTTT

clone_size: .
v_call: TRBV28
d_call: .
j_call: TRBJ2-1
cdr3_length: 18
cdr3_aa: CASSLSPPGEISYNEQFF
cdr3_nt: TGTGCCAGCAGTTTATCCCCCCCAGGGGAAATTTCCTACAATGAGCAGTTCTTC

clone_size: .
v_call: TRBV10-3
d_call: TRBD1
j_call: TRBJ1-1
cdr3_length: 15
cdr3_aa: CAISERQGQNTEAFF
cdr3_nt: TGTGCCATCAGTGAAAGACAGGGCCAGAACACTGAAGCTTTCTTT

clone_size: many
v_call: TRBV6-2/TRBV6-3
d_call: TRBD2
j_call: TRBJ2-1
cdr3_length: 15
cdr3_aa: CASSYAGTSGRGEFF
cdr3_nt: TGTGCCAGCAGTTACGCCGGGACTAGCGGGAGGGGTGAGTTCTTC

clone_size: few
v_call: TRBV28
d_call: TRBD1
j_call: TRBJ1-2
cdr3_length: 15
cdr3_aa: CASSSDRGPNYGYTF
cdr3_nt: TGTGCCAGCAGTTCGGACAGGGGCCCTAACTATGGCTACACCTTC

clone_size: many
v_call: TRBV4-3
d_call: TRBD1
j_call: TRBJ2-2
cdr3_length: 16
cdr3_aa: CASSQWTGSNTGELFF
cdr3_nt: TGCGCCAGCAGCCAGTGGACAGGGTCGAACACCGGGGAGCTGTTTTTT

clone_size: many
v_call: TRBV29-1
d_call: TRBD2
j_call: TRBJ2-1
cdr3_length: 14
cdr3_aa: CSARGSGGYNEQFF
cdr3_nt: TGCAGCGCAAGGGGGAGCGGGGGGTACAATGAGCAGTTCTTC

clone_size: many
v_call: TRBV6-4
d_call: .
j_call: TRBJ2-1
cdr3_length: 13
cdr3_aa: CASSDSVGNEQFF
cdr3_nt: TGTGCCAGCAGTGACTCCGTGGGCAATGAGCAGTTCTTC

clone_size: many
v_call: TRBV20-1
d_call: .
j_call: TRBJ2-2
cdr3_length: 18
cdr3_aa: CSASDRAWRGAYTGELFF
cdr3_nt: TGCAGTGCTAGCGATAGGGCCTGGAGGGGCGCATACACCGGGGAGCTGTTTTTT